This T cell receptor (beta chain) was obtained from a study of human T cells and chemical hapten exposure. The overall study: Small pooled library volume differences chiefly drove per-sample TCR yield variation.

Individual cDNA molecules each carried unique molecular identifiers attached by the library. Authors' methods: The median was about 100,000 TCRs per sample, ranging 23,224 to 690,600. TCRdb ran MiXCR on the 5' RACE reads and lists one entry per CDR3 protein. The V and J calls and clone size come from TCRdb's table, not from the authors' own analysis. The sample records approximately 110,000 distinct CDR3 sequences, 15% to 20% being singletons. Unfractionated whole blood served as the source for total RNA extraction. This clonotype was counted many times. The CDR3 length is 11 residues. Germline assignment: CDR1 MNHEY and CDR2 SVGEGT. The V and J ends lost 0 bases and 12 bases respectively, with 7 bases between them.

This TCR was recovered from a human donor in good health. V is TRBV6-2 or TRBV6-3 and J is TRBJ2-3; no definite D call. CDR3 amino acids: CASSYSGVQYF. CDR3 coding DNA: TGTGCCAGCAGTTACTCTGGGGTACAGTATTTT.